These 29 T cell receptor beta chains share one sample of origin, sequenced in a study of CD8 T cells in ankylosing spondylitis. Study-level results: Blood from ankylosing spondylitis patients appeared to carry a characteristic eight-variant TCR beta motif.

Which antigens these TCRs recognize remains unknown. In TCRdb, the 5' RACE reads were re-called with MiXCR into one record per CDR3 protein. In the table there are roughly 670,000 distinct CDR3 sequences, under 20% of which are singletons. What was sequenced was blood, either unsorted or a sorted T cell fraction (not recorded which). The receptor set was obtained from a male donor with ankylosing spondylitis.

J is TRBJ1-2 and V is TRBV7-9; 7 bases agree with TRBD1. V dropped 5 bases and J dropped 2; count of bases not matched to a gene: 11. There are 16 residues in the CDR3. Germline CDR1 reads SEHNR; CDR2 reads FQNEAQ (reference sequence). CDR3 sequence reads: CASSNQDRAINYGYTF. The CDR3 region has the DNA TGTGCCAGCAGCAATCAAGACAGGGCGATAAACTATGGCTACACCTTC.

V is TRBV2 and J is TRBJ2-4; D not resolved. Germline CDR1 reads SNHLY; CDR2 reads FYNNEI. With 8 bases removed from V and 0 bases from J, the gap between germline ends came to 14 bases. The CDR3 is 15 residues long. The CDR3 DNA reads as TGTGCCAGCGCTCAGGATTTAATAGCCAAAAACATTCAGTACTTC. This codes for CASAQDLIAKNIQYF.

This clonotype has a handful of counts. The J gene is TRBJ1-6, the V gene TRBV5-1, with D possibly being TRBD1 (5 bases). The CDR3 totals 19 residues. Between the trimmed V and J ends, which lost 4 bases and 7 bases, there was a span of 27 bases. Germline CDR1 and CDR2: SGHRS and YFSETQ. This chain's CDR3 is CASSPGLGGRDASNSPLHF. In DNA, the CDR3 is TGCGCCAGCAGCCCGGGATTAGGAGGCAGGGATGCCTCGAATTCACCCCTCCACTTT.

The chain links TRBV5-5 to TRBJ2-2, with 7 bases matching TRBD1. V shed 0 bases and J 0 bases; nucleotides not matched to a gene: 2. The CDR3 runs 16 residues. CDR1 is SGHKS, CDR2 YYEKEE, per germline (reference sequence). The CDR3 DNA follows: TGTGCCAGCAGCTTGGCCAGGGGGTCGAACACCGGGGAGCTGTTTTTT. This gives the protein CASSLARGSNTGELFF. The entire variable domain, with the rest obtained from reference TRBV5-5 and TRBJ2-2, is as follows: DAGVTQSPTHLIKTRGQQVTLRCSPISGHKSVSWYQQVLGQGPQFIFQYYEKEERGRGNFPDRFSARQFPNYSSELNVNALLLGDSALYLCASSLARGSNTGELFFGEGSRLTVL.

Only a few counts were recorded for this clonotype. V is TRBV28 and J is TRBJ2-7; the match to TRBD1 covers 7 bases. CDR3 length: 16 amino acids. V lost 3 bases, J lost 2 bases, and 10 bases stayed unmatched. Per germline, CDR1 MDHEN and CDR2 SYDVKM. As DNA, the CDR3 is TGTGCCAGCAGTTTGGTCTTGGGACAGACAACCTACGAGCAGTACTTC. It is translated as CASSLVLGQTTYEQYF.

The V gene is TRBV9, the J gene TRBJ2-5, with unresolved D. V lost 2 bases and J lost 5, with 10 bases in between. This CDR3 is 13 amino acids long. In germline, CDR1 is SGDLS, CDR2 YYNGEE. Written as DNA, the CDR3 is TGTGCCAGCAGCGTCCACAGCGCGGAGACCCAGTACTTC. Residues: CASSVHSAETQYF.

This clonotype came up a few times. This chain joins TRBV20-1 and TRBJ2-3; D not certain. Germline V gives CDR1 DFQATT, CDR2 SNEGSKA (reference sequence). The V end was cut by 5 bases, the J end by 5 bases, with 8 bases between. The CDR3 runs 11 residues. In DNA form, the CDR3 reads TGCAGTGCTCCAGATTTAGATACGCAGTATTTT. It is translated as CSAPDLDTQYF.

This chain connects TRBV5-1 to TRBJ1-1; a possible D gene is TRBD1 (5 bases). The CDR3 has 14 amino acids. Germline V CDR1 and CDR2: SGHRS, YFSETQ. Trimming took off 5 bases at V and 5 bases at J, with 16 bases between the two ends. CDR3 sequence (DNA): TGCGCCAGCAGTTACGGGGGTTTGAGTACTGAAGCTTTCTTT. It yields the protein CASSYGGLSTEAFF.

The chain combines TRBV5-6 with TRBJ2-5; 9 positions match TRBD1. CDR1 SGHDT and CDR2 YYEEEE come from the germline V gene. CDR3 length: 16 amino acids. J was trimmed by 2 bases and V by 1 base; bases with no gene match: 6. The CDR3 sequence: CASSLLGQGNQETQYF. CDR3 nucleotide sequence: TGTGCCAGCAGCTTGTTAGGACAGGGGAATCAAGAGACCCAGTACTTC.

The J gene is TRBJ1-4, the V gene TRBV6-2 or TRBV6-3, with 10 bases matching TRBD1. CDR1 MNHEY and CDR2 SVGEGT come from the germline V gene. V lost 4 bases and J lost 5; bases outside the gene matches: 7. CDR3 length equals 16 residues. As DNA, the CDR3 is TGTGCCAGCAGTTTCGGCGGGGGACAGGGGAATGAAAAACTGTTTTTT. Protein sequence: CASSFGGGQGNEKLFF.

This chain connects TRBV20-1 to TRBJ2-7; TRBD2 is a possible D gene (5 bases). The CDR3 has 12 amino acids. Looked up from germline, CDR1 is DFQATT and CDR2 is SNEGSKA (reference sequence). V dropped 6 bases and J dropped 10 bases, with 19 bases sitting between them. The CDR3 sequence is CSAVGVGGVQYF. CDR3 in DNA: TGCAGTGCAGTCGGGGTCGGTGGGGTACAGTACTTC.

This clonotype was seen a few times. The rearrangement uses TRBV4-2 and TRBJ2-3, with D unresolved. The germline V gene encodes CDR1 LGHNA and CDR2 YNFKEQ. This CDR3 region has 15 residues. Trimming stripped 2 bases from V and 1 base from J, with 10 bases between. The CDR3 loop reads CASSQLQPGTDTQYF. In nucleotides, the CDR3 is TGTGCCAGCAGCCAACTACAGCCGGGCACAGATACGCAGTATTTT.

V and J are TRBV12-3 or TRBV12-4 and TRBJ2-3; 10 bases match TRBD2. V was pared by 4 bases and J by 10 bases, with 11 bases of the junction left unmatched. The length of the CDR3 is 15 residues. CDR3 coding DNA: TGTGCCAGCAGTTCGGGACTAGCGTTCGTTCCTGCGCAGTATTTT. This translates into CASSSGLAFVPAQYF.

This chain joins TRBV20-1 and TRBJ2-1; 13 bases are a match to TRBD2. The CDR3 runs 17 residues. Germline V gene lookup returns CDR1 DFQATT and CDR2 SNEGSKA (reference sequence). J was trimmed by 0 bases and V by 3 bases; bases with no gene match: 5. CDR3 sequence (DNA): TGCAGTGCTAGGGGACTAGCGGGGACTAGCTCCTACAATGAGCAGTTCTTC. Translation gives CSARGLAGTSSYNEQFF.

This clonotype showed up just a few times. V is TRBV29-1 and J is TRBJ2-1; 7 nucleotides line up with TRBD2. Germline V CDR1 and CDR2: SQVTM, ANQGSEA. The CDR3 runs to 15 residues. Losses at the gene ends were 7 bases for V and 5 bases for J; bases not matched to a gene: 14. CDR3 coding DNA: TGCAGCGCAAGACCCGGCGGGAGTGGGAACAATGAGCAGTTCTTC. This encodes CSARPGGSGNNEQFF.

This clonotype was detected a few times. V and J are TRBV18 and TRBJ1-1, with D uncertain. The germline V gene has CDR1 KGHSH and CDR2 LQKENI. The CDR3 spans 14 residues. Trimming took off 3 bases at V and 1 base at J, with 9 bases between the two ends. CDR3 loop: CASSPSEWNTEAFF. CDR3 nucleotide sequence: TGTGCCAGCTCACCCTCTGAGTGGAACACTGAAGCTTTCTTT.

The V and J genes are TRBV5-1 and TRBJ1-4, with 9 bases aligning to TRBD1. Trimming at V came to 0 bases and at J to 7 bases, leaving 1 base not matched to a gene. The CDR3 is 14 residues long. The germline V gene has CDR1 SGHRS and CDR2 YFSETQ. The CDR3 DNA sequence: TGCGCCAGCAGCTTGGGGGGACAGGGTGAAAAACTGTTTTTT. It yields the protein CASSLGGQGEKLFF.

This clonotype has more than one count but fewer than ten. V usage is TRBV4-2 and J usage is TRBJ2-2, with unresolved D. Trimming took off 1 base at V and 3 bases at J, with 15 bases between the two ends. Germline V lookup: CDR1 LGHNA, CDR2 YNFKEQ. The CDR3 length is 17 residues. The CDR3: CASSQVARQQHTGELFF. The CDR3 bases are TGTGCCAGCAGCCAAGTGGCACGGCAACAGCACACCGGGGAGCTGTTTTTT.

There are a few counts of this clonotype. The rearrangement links TRBV5-6 to TRBJ1-5; perhaps TRBD1 as D (6 bases). The CDR3 length is 15 residues. Trimming took 4 bases from V and 6 from J, leaving 17 bases between them. Germline CDR1 is SGHDT and CDR2 is YYEEEE. Here the CDR3 reads CASSRDGRGTQPQHF. The DNA of the CDR3 is TGTGCCAGCAGCCGGGACGGCAGGGGAACTCAGCCCCAGCATTTT.

The chain uses TRBV27 and TRBJ2-3; D gene uncertain. Between the trimmed V and J ends, which lost 5 bases and 1 base, there was a span of 7 bases. Germline V lookup: CDR1 MNHEY, CDR2 SMNVEV (reference sequence). The CDR3 extends over 13 amino acids. The CDR3 DNA follows: TGTGCCAGCAGTGCGGTCGGCACAGATACGCAGTATTTT. Encoded protein: CASSAVGTDTQYF.

V usage is TRBV4-1 and J usage is TRBJ2-3; D is unresolved. The CDR3 contains 14 residues. Trimming took 8 bases from V and 0 from J, leaving 12 bases between them. Germline V gene sequence: CDR1 MGHRA, CDR2 YSYEKL. CDR3 sequence: CASLDRPSTDTQYF. The CDR3 DNA sequence: TGCGCCAGCTTGGACCGACCAAGCACAGATACGCAGTATTTT.

A few counts support this clonotype. The rearrangement uses TRBV7-8 and TRBJ1-1; perhaps TRBD1 as D (5 bases). Germline CDR1 SGHVS, CDR2 FQNEAQ. The CDR3 extends over 19 amino acids. With 5 bases removed from V and 0 bases from J, the gap between germline ends came to 25 bases. CDR3 amino acids: CASSPRPGPELSMNTEAFF. The CDR3 nucleotides are TGTGCCAGCAGCCCACGACCGGGACCGGAACTTTCCATGAACACTGAAGCTTTCTTT.

A few counts support this clonotype. The V and J genes are TRBV6-1 and TRBJ2-3; no clear D gene. V lost 8 bases to trimming and J lost 4 bases, with 10 bases between them. Germline V gives CDR1 MNHNS, CDR2 SASEGT. The CDR3 is 12 amino acids. Here the CDR3 reads CASLAGSDTQYF. The CDR3 region has the DNA TGTGCCAGCCTGGCAGGTTCAGATACGCAGTATTTT.

The CDR3 nucleotides are TGTGCCATCAGTGAGGTCAGCCACAGCTCTGGGGCCAACGTCCTGACTTTC. This translates into CAISEVSHSSGANVLTF. The chain carries TRBV10-3 and TRBJ2-6; the D is unclear. CDR3 length equals 17 residues. Trimming removed 2 bases from V and 0 bases from J, with 11 bases in between. From germline, CDR1 is ENHRY and CDR2 SYGVKD.

Many counts were recorded for this clonotype. The chain employs TRBV5-1 and TRBJ2-2; D unresolved. The germline gives CDR1 SGHRS, CDR2 YFSETQ. Trimming removed 0 bases at V and 4 bases at J, with 10 bases between. The CDR3 is made up of 15 amino acids. CDR3 loop: CASSLGLVGTGELFF. In DNA form, the CDR3 reads TGCGCCAGCAGCTTGGGACTCGTAGGCACCGGGGAGCTGTTTTTT.

In this sample, this clonotype turned up a few times. This chain connects TRBV12-3 or TRBV12-4 to TRBJ1-6, with D possibly TRBD1 on 5 matching bases. There are 14 residues in the CDR3. V lost 10 bases, J lost 3 bases, and 13 bases lay in between. The CDR3 DNA reads TGTGCCACACAGGAGTTAGACTATAATTCACCCCTCCACTTT. It specifies CATQELDYNSPLHF.

The chain joins TRBV4-1 to TRBJ2-3, with 7 bases that match TRBD2. The germline V gene encodes CDR1 MGHRA and CDR2 YSYEKL. V lost 6 bases and J lost 0; bases outside the gene matches: 9. CDR3 size: 16 residues. In DNA form, the CDR3 reads TGCGCCAGCAGTCAACGGGACGGGAGGAGCACAGATACGCAGTATTTT. It translates to CASSQRDGRSTDTQYF.

The chain has TRBV7-8 and TRBJ2-3; TRBD1 agrees at 9 bases. V trimming: 7 bases; J trimming: 2 bases; junction bases outside the gene matches: 4. The CDR3 is 14 amino acids. The germline gives CDR1 SGHVS, CDR2 FQNEAQ. CDR3 sequence: CASTRDRDTDTQYF. CDR3 sequence (DNA): TGTGCCAGCACAAGGGACAGGGACACAGATACGCAGTATTTT. The full variable domain, rest sourced from reference TRBV7-8 and TRBJ2-3, is GAGVSQSPRYKVAKRGQDVALRCDPISGHVSLFWYQQALGQGPEFLTYFQNEAQLDKSGLPSDRFFAERPEGSVSTLKIQRTQQEDSAVYLCASTRDRDTDTQYFGPGTRLTVL.

The genes are TRBV18 and TRBJ2-1; D might be TRBD2 (6 bases). Trimming cost V 2 bases and J 6 bases, with 14 bases left between them. Germline-derived CDR1 and CDR2 are KGHSH and LQKENI. CDR3 length equals 15 residues. The CDR3 loop reads CASSPRRRDGNEQFF. As DNA, the CDR3 is TGTGCCAGCTCACCAAGGCGGAGGGACGGCAATGAGCAGTTCTTC.